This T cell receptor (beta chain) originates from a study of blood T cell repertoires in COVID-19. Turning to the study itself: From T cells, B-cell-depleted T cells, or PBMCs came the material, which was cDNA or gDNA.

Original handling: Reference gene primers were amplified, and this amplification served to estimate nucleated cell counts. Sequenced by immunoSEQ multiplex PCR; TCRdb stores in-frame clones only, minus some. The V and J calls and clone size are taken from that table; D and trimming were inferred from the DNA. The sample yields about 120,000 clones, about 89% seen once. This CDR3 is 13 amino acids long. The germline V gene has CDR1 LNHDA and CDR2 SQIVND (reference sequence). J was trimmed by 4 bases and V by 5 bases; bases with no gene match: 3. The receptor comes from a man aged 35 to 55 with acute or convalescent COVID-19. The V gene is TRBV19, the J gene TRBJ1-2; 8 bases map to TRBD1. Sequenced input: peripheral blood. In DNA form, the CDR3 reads TGTGCCAGTAGTCTTGGGACAGGCTATGGCTACACCTTC. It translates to CASSLGTGYGYTF.